This T cell receptor (beta chain) was retrieved from a study of T cells in Graves' hyperthyroidism and ophthalmopathy. A remark on this clonotype: What it binds is not known.

The CDR3 totals 14 residues. Trimming took off 8 bases at V and 7 bases at J, with 15 bases between the two ends. The germline CDR1 and CDR2 sequences are MNHNS and SASEGT. Whole-study findings and limits: Classification by a 13 V-J model distinguished ophthalmopathy from stable hyperthyroidism.

Over 18 months, lack of ophthalmopathy progression marked Graves' hyperthyroidism as stable. Clinical symptoms, serum thyroxine, TRAb, thyroid ultrasound and orbital computed tomography informed diagnoses. Researchers took RNA transcripts and amplified the TCR beta CDR3 regions from them. The TCR CDR3 first-round RT-PCR relied on the HTBI primer set. One entry per CDR3 protein results from TCRdb running MiXCR on the multiplex PCR reads. In the table there are around 450,000 distinct CDR3 sequences, approximately 14% of which are singletons. The genes are TRBV6-1 and TRBJ1-6; D may be TRBD1 (5 bases). The sequencing input was blood. The receptor was derived from a woman in her late teens or twenties with Graves' hyperthyroidism. The CDR3 coding sequence is TGTGCCAGCCATTTTTCCGGGGGAAATTCACCCCTCCACTTT. Translation gives CASHFSGGNSPLHF.